Listed below are T cell receptor beta chains from one sample, sequenced in a study of beta chain features in type 1 diabetes. Measured with immunoSEQ multiplex PCR; TCRdb has only the in-frame clones, and not every one. The sample yields 140,000 to 150,000 clones, around an eighth seen once. The sequenced sample was central memory CD4+ T cells from blood. Receptors were obtained from a man younger than 35 with type 1 diabetes. The CDR3 runs from the conserved cysteine through the conserved F or W. The D gene is left open where the match is weak. Size is stated for part of the rows, as once, few or many counts, or as a class when the clone is expanded.

abundance: -
v_gene: TRBV15
j_gene: TRBJ1-5
d_gene: TRBD1
CDR3nt: TGTGCCACCAGCTATGGACAGGGGGCCCATCAGCCCCAGCATTTT
CDR3aa: CATSYGQGAHQPQHF

abundance: -
v_gene: TRBV6-5
j_gene: TRBJ1-3
d_gene: -
CDR3nt: TGTGCCAGCAGTTACGGTCCCCGCTCTGGAAACACCATATATTTT
CDR3aa: CASSYGPRSGNTIYF

abundance: once
v_gene: TRBV7-3
j_gene: TRBJ1-3
d_gene: -
CDR3nt: TGTGCCAGCAGCCGCACAGGAGATGGAAACACCATATATTTT
CDR3aa: CASSRTGDGNTIYF

abundance: few
v_gene: TRBV18
j_gene: TRBJ1-1
d_gene: TRBD1
CDR3nt: TGTGCCAGCTCAGCCGACAGGGGGAACACTGAAGCTTTCTTT
CDR3aa: CASSADRGNTEAFF

abundance: -
v_gene: TRBV5-1
j_gene: TRBJ2-7
d_gene: -
CDR3nt: TGCGCCAGCAGCTTGGGACATTACTACGAGCAGTACTTC
CDR3aa: CASSLGHYYEQYF

abundance: once
v_gene: TRBV6-5
j_gene: TRBJ1-5
d_gene: -
CDR3nt: TGTGCCAGCAGCCTAGCTTCTGGGAGGAATCAGCCCCAGCATTTT
CDR3aa: CASSLASGRNQPQHF

abundance: -
v_gene: TRBV6-6
j_gene: TRBJ1-5
d_gene: -
CDR3nt: TGTGCCAGCAGTTACTCTGCGCCCCCCTATCAGCCCCAGCATTTT
CDR3aa: CASSYSAPPYQPQHF

abundance: -
v_gene: TRBV7-9
j_gene: TRBJ1-1
d_gene: TRBD1
CDR3nt: TGTGCCAGCAGCTTAGCGGCGGGACAGGGAGCAGCTTTCTTT
CDR3aa: CASSLAAGQGAAFF

abundance: many
v_gene: TRBV30
j_gene: TRBJ2-7
d_gene: -
CDR3nt: TGTGCCTGGAGCCAGGGCTACGAGCAGTACTTC
CDR3aa: CAWSQGYEQYF

abundance: -
v_gene: TRBV18
j_gene: TRBJ1-2
d_gene: -
CDR3nt: TGTGCCAGCTCACCATCGGGTGGACCTGCCTATGGCTACACCTTC
CDR3aa: CASSPSGGPAYGYTF